The present T cell receptor beta chain was sequenced within a study of shared clonotypes between healthy human individuals. Concerning this clone itself: This sample also contains other DNA sequences that code for the same CDR3.

Method: immunoSEQ multiplex PCR; TCRdb's copy keeps in-frame clones and lacks some. In the table there are around 2.1 million clones, 85% to 95% of which are singletons. Positive CCR7 selection of CD45RO-negative cells yielded the naive CD8 cells, and terminally differentiated effector memory CD45RA+ cells were excluded. The CDR3 is 13 amino acids. The germline V gene encodes CDR1 SGHRS and CDR2 YFSETQ. After removal of 5 bases from V and 5 bases from J, the junction contained 6 bases not matched to a gene. This chain links TRBV5-1 with TRBJ1-1, with 7 bases fitting TRBD1. The origin of this receptor is a man aged 18 to 29 in good health. Some clones in this sample may be carry-over from other donors' samples. Sequencing used naive CD8+ T cells from PBMCs. The CDR3: CASSPQGGTEAFF. The CDR3 region has the DNA TGCGCCAGCAGTCCTCAGGGGGGGACTGAAGCTTTCTTT.